The source of this T cell receptor beta chain is a study of T cell responses to AZD1222 COVID-19 vaccine. Study observations and caveats: An increase in Spike-specific TCR breadth and depth was observed after two AZD1222 doses.

Details on this clone: Antigen unknown.

The data were produced by immunoSEQ multiplex PCR, yet TCRdb's version contains in-frame clones alone and is incomplete. The sample lists approximately 90,000 clones, nearly 90% occurring once. The CDR3 is 11 amino acids. Germline loops: CDR1 SNHLY, CDR2 FYNNEI. V lost 4 bases to trimming and J lost 8 bases, with 8 bases between them. The specimen comprised peripheral blood, sampled on day 0 of AZD1222 vaccination. The chain carries TRBV2 and TRBJ1-2; D is undetermined. This TCR derives from an adult in good health. DNA for the CDR3: TGTGCCAGCAGTGTCGGCCGGGGCTACACCTTC. Protein product: CASSVGRGYTF.